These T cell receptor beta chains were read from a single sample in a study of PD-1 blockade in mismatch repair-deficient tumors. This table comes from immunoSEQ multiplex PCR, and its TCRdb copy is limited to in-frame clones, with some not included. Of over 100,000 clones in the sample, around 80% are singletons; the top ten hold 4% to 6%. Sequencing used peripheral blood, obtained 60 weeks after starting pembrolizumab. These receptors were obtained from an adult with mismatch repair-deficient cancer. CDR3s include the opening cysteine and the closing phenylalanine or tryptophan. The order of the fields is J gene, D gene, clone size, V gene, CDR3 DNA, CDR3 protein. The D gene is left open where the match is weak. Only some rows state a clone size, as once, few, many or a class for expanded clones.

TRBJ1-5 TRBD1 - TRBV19 TGTGCCAGTAGTATACCCGGGACAGGGATTCAGCCCCAGCATTTT CASSIPGTGIQPQHF
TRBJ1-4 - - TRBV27 TGTGCCAGCAGTTTTAGTTACAGCCACAAAACTATTGACGAAAAACTGTTTTTT CASSFSYSHKTIDEKLFF
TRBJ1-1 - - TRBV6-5 TGTGCCAGCCAACGGGGAGGGGGTCTAAACACTGAAGCTTTCTTT CASQRGGGLNTEAFF
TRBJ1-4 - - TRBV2 TGTGCCAGCAGTAACGACAGATATAATGAAAAACTGTTTTTT CASSNDRYNEKLFF
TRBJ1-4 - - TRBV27 TGTGCCAGCAGGGGTTCTACTGGGGCAGGGAATGAAAAACTGTTTTTT CASRGSTGAGNEKLFF
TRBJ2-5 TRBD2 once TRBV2 TGTGCCAGCAGTGAATCCGGGACTAGCGGGGAGACCCAGTACTTC CASSESGTSGETQYF
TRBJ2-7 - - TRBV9 TGTGCCAGCAGCCTCCGGGCGAACCCCTCCACCTACGAGCAGTACTTC CASSLRANPSTYEQYF
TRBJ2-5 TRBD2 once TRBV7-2 TGTGCCAGCAGCTTAGCACTAGCGGGAGAGACCCAGTACTTC CASSLALAGETQYF
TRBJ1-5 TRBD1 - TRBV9 TGTGCCAGCAGCGTACAGGGGGGCCCCGGGCAGCCCCAGCATTTT CASSVQGGPGQPQHF
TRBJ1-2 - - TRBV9 TGTGCCAGCAGCGTACAGTACTACTATGGCTACACCTTC CASSVQYYYGYTF
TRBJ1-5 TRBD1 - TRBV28 TGTGCCAGCAGTGAAGACAGGGGCGATCAGCCCCAGCATTTT CASSEDRGDQPQHF
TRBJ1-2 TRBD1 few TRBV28 TGTGCCAGCAGAAGCGACAGGGGGAACTATGGCTACACCTTC CASRSDRGNYGYTF
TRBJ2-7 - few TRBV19 TGTGCCAGTAGTATGGGGGGCCGTTACGAGCAGTACTTC CASSMGGRYEQYF
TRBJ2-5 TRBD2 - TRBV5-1 TGCGCCAGCAGCTCACTAGCGGGAGGCGAACTGGAGACCCAGTACTTC CASSSLAGGELETQYF
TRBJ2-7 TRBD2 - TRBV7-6 TGTGCCAGCAGCTTCCTAGCGGGAGTGACTTACGAGCAGTACTTC CASSFLAGVTYEQYF
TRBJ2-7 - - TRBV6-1 TGTGCCAGTAAACGGCCCGAGGGTGTCGAGCAGTACTTC CASKRPEGVEQYF
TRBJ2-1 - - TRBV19 TGTGCCATTAGTATGGGGGGCGAGCAGTTCTTC CAISMGGEQFF
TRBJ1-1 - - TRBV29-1 TGCAGCGTTGCTCCAGGGGAGACTGAAGCTTTCTTT CSVAPGETEAFF
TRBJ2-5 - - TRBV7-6 TGTGCCAGCAGCCCGGGACACCAAGAGACCCAGTACTTC CASSPGHQETQYF
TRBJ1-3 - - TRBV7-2 TGTGCCAGCAGCTTAGCCGGGTCCGGTAACACCATATATTTT CASSLAGSGNTIYF
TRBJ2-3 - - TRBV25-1 TGTGCCAGCAGTGAATCGGGGACAGATACGCAGTATTTT CASSESGTDTQYF
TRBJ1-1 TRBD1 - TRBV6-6 TGTGCCAGCAGCGTCACCGGGACAGGGAAAACTGAAGCTTTCTTT CASSVTGTGKTEAFF
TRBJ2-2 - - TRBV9 TGTGCCAGCAGCGGGAGAACCGGGACAAATTACGGGGAGCTGTTTTTT CASSGRTGTNYGELFF
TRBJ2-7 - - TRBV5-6 TGTGCCAGCAGCTTGGCCGGGACCGAAGCCTACGAGCAGTACTTC CASSLAGTEAYEQYF
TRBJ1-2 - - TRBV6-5 TGTGCCAGCAGGGACTGGACAACCTGGGGAGGCTACACCTTC CASRDWTTWGGYTF
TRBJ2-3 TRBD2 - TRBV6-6 TGTGCCAGCAGCCGAAGGACTAGCGGGAGCACAGATACGCAGTATTTT CASSRRTSGSTDTQYF
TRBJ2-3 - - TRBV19 TGTGCCAGTTTTGAAGATACGCAGTATTTT CASFEDTQYF
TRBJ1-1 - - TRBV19 TGTGCCAGTAGCGCCCGGATGAACACTGAAGCTTTCTTT CASSARMNTEAFF
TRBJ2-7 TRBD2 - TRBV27 TGTGCCAGCAGTTTAAAGACTAGCGGGATCTACGAGCAGTACTTC CASSLKTSGIYEQYF
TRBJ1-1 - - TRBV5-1 TGCGCCAGCAGCTGGAGGGCAGGGGACACTGAAGCTTTCTTT CASSWRAGDTEAFF
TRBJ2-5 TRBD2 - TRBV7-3 TGTGCCAGCAGCGCAACCGGGACTAGGGGCGTTCCGGAGACCCAGTACTTC CASSATGTRGVPETQYF
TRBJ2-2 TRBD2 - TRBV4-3 TGCGCCAGCAGCCCAATGTGGTCGGTAGCGGGAGTACGGGAGCTGTTTTTT CASSPMWSVAGVRELFF
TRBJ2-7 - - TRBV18 TGTGCCAGCTCACCGTACGTAGGGTCCCTAAGCTCCTACGAGCAGTACTTC CASSPYVGSLSSYEQYF
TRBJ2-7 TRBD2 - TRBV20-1 TGCAGTGCTAGGGGGGGGTACGAGCAGTACTTC CSARGGYEQYF
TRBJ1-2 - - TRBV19 TGTGCCAGCAGGGCCGGCTATGGCTACACCTTC CASRAGYGYTF
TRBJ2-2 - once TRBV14 TGTGCCAGCAGCCAAGTAGCTGGCGGGGAGCTGTTTTTT CASSQVAGGELFF
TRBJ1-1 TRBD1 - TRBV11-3 TGTGCCAGCGCAGGGGGCACTGAAGCTTTCTTT CASAGGTEAFF
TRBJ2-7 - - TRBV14 TGTGCCAGCAGCCAGTCCTACGAGCAGTACTTC CASSQSYEQYF
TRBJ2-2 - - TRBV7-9 TGTGCCAGCAGCTTCGGTTTTGGGAACACCGGGGAGCTGTTTTTT CASSFGFGNTGELFF
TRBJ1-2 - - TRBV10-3 TGTGCCATCACCCCGGACAGCCTACTAAAGAAAGGTGGCTACACCTTC CAITPDSLLKKGGYTF
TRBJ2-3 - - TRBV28 TGTGCCAGCAGTTTAACTAGCACAGATACGCAGTATTTT CASSLTSTDTQYF
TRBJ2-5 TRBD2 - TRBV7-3 TGTGCCAGCAGCTTAAATGACCTAGCGGGAACAGAGACCCAGTACTTC CASSLNDLAGTETQYF
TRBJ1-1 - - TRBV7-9 TGTGCCAGCAGCCCCCTTCAGGTGGCTTTCTTT CASSPLQVAFF
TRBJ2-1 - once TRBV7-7 TGTGCTAGCAGCTCCGACAGCTTATCGTACAATGAGCAGTTCTTC CASSSDSLSYNEQFF
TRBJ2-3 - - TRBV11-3 TGTGCCAGCAGCTTCCGACCGCCTGCCGGCACAGATACGCAGTATTTT CASSFRPPAGTDTQYF
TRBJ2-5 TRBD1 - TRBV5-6 TGTGCCAGCAGCGATAGACAGGGGACGTTTTGGATAGGAGAGACCCAGTACTTC CASSDRQGTFWIGETQYF
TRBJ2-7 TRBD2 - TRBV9 TGTGCCAGCAGCGTAGGAGGTAGCGGGGCCCCCTACGAGCAGTACTTC CASSVGGSGAPYEQYF
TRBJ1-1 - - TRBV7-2 TGTGCCAGCAGCCAAATGGGACTGTTGAACACTGAAGCTTTCTTT CASSQMGLLNTEAFF
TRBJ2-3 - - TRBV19 TGTGCCAGTACCGGGGGCCAGGGCTTCTCTGGGACAGATACGCAGTATTTT CASTGGQGFSGTDTQYF
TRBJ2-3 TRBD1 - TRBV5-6 TGTGCCAGCAGCGTTCGGGACAGGAGTAGCACAGATACGCAGTATTTT CASSVRDRSSTDTQYF
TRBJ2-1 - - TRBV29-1 TGCAGCGTCCAGATATACAATGAGCAGTTCTTC CSVQIYNEQFF
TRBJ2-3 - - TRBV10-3 TGTGCCATCAGACGGAGTCTGGCAGATACGCAGTATTTT CAIRRSLADTQYF
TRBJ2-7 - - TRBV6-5 TGTGCCAGCAGTGTACTAGTGCTCGGCGAGCAGTACTTC CASSVLVLGEQYF
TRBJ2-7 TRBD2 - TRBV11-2 TGTGCCAGCAGCCCCAGCGGGGTCAGCTCCTACGAGCAGTACTTC CASSPSGVSSYEQYF
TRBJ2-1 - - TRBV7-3 TGTGCCAGCAGCTTAGGCGGTGAGCAGTTCTTC CASSLGGEQFF
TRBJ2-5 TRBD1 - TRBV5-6 TGTGCCAGCAGCTTGGAAGGGGGCTTGGGGACCCAGTACTTC CASSLEGGLGTQYF
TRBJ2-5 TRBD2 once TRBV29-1 TGCAGCGTTGAACGGGCTAGCGGGAGGGCTCGAGAGACCCAGTACTTC CSVERASGRARETQYF
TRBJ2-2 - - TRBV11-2 TGTGCCAGCAGCACGACGAGGCAGAACACCGGGGAGCTGTTTTTT CASSTTRQNTGELFF